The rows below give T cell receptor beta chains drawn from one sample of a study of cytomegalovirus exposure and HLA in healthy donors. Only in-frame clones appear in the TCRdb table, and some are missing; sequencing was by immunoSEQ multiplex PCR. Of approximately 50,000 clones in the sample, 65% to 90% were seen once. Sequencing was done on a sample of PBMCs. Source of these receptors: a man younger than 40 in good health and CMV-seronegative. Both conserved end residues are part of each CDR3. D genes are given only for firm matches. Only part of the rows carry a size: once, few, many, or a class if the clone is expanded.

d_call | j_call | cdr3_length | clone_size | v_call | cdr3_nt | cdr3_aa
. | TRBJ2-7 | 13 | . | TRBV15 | TGTGCCACCAGCAGCCTTCCGGGGTACGAGCAGTACTTC | CATSSLPGYEQYF
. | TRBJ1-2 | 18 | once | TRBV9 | TGTGCCAGCAGCGCAACACTACAAGGGAGGGGTTCCAACTATGGCTACACCTTC | CASSATLQGRGSNYGYTF
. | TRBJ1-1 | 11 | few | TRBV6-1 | TGTGCCACTGGGGGGGACACTGAAGCTTTCTTT | CATGGDTEAFF
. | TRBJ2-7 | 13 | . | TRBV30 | TGTGCCTGGAGTGGAGGGAGCACCTACGAGCAGTACTTC | CAWSGGSTYEQYF
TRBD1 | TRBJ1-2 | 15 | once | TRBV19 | TGTGCCAGTAGTCTCCAGACAGGGGCTAACTATGGCTACACCTTC | CASSLQTGANYGYTF
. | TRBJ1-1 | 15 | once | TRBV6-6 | TGTGCCAGCAGTTATAAAGGGGCTCCGAACACTGAAGCTTTCTTT | CASSYKGAPNTEAFF
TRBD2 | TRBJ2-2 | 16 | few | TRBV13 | TGTGCCAGCAGCTCCCGATCAAGCGGGGCCACCGGGGAGCTGTTTTTT | CASSSRSSGATGELFF
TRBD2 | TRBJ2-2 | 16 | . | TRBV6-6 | TGTGCCAGCAGGGGTAGCGGGGGGAAGAAAGCCGGGGAGCTGTTTTTT | CASRGSGGKKAGELFF
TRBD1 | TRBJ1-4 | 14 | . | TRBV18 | TGTGCCAGCTCACCACAGGGACAGAATGAAAAACTGTTTTTT | CASSPQGQNEKLFF
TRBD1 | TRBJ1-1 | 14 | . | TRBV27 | TGTGCCAGCAGTTTATCGGGGACAGGGTTTTCAGCTTTCTTT | CASSLSGTGFSAFF